The sequence of this TCR beta chain was determined in a study of T cells after somatic rescue of genetic block. Method: immunoSEQ multiplex PCR; TCRdb's copy keeps in-frame clones and lacks some. The sample lists around 67,000 clones, under 95% occurring once. V lost 6 bases and J lost 4, with 10 bases in between. Germline V lookup: CDR1 MNHNS, CDR2 SASEGT. This CDR3 is built from 13 residues. Sample: peripheral blood mononuclear cells (PBMCs). This clonotype originated in a man aged 25 to 45. This chain uses TRBV6-1 with TRBJ2-1, with TRBD1 as a possible D gene (5 bases). The CDR3: CASRSDKYNEQFF. CDR3 DNA: TGTGCCAGCAGGTCGGACAAGTACAATGAGCAGTTCTTC.